This T cell receptor beta chain derives from a study of blood T cell repertoires in COVID-19. About the study: Sample material is recorded as cDNA or gDNA derived from T cells, B-cell-depleted T cells, or PBMCs.

In the original workflow: Counts of nucleated cells, estimated from reference gene primer amplification, were obtained. The protocol was immunoSEQ multiplex PCR, while the TCRdb copy is restricted to in-frame clones and leaves out a portion. The DNA gave D and trimming, while V, J and clone size come from that table. The table shows approximately 61,000 clones, with approximately 86% occurring only once. This CDR3 has 15 residues. The V segment lost 5 bases and the J segment 5 bases; nucleotides outside the gene matches: 10. Germline V gene sequence: CDR1 SNHLY, CDR2 FYNNEI. This clonotype was obtained from a man between 65 and 85 years old with acute or convalescent COVID-19. The chain recombines TRBV2 with TRBJ2-5; 8 nucleotides agree with TRBD2. The sequenced sample consisted of peripheral blood. The CDR3 loop is CASSTGLADGETQYF. CDR3 in DNA: TGTGCCAGCAGTACCGGACTAGCCGACGGGGAGACCCAGTACTTC.